This TCR beta chain was documented in a study of shared clonotypes between healthy human individuals. Germline assignment: CDR1 LNHDA and CDR2 SQIVND (reference sequence). The CDR3 has 15 amino acids. Trimming left V 0 bases short and J 4 bases short, with 12 bases between. Overall study results and limits: For naive CD4 cells, around 5% of clonotypes were shared across a handful of donors. What limited the represented genetic and exposure-history diversity was the small number of donors.

Every subset's genomic DNA went evenly onto several immunoSEQ plates. Clones were read by immunoSEQ multiplex PCR, and TCRdb kept only the in-frame ones, dropping some. Here the sample spans around 2,000,000 clones, around 96% being singletons. Concerning this clone: As yet, its antigen is unknown.

Cells designated naive CD8 were CD45RO-negative and were positively selected for CCR7, with terminally differentiated effector memory CD45RA+ cells excluded. Among the donors, all were Caucasian adults who lived in Nashville, Tennessee. Sequencing was performed on naive CD8+ T cells sorted from blood. The receptor was isolated from a man younger than 30 in good health. The V call is TRBV19, the J call TRBJ1-2, with D maybe TRBD1 (5 bases). This chain's CDR3 is CASSIEYGHPYGYTF. CDR3 nucleotide sequence: TGTGCCAGTAGTATAGAGTACGGACACCCCTATGGCTACACCTTC.